The TCR beta chain described here comes from a study of blood T cell repertoires in COVID-19. As for the study in general: Specimens from acute and convalescent COVID-19 originated in the United States, Italy and Spain. T cells, B-cell-depleted T cells, or PBMCs provided the cDNA or gDNA that served as material.

This CDR3 has 16 amino acids. The V gene's germline CDR1 is MDHEN and CDR2 SYDVKM. V dropped 0 bases and J dropped 2; count of bases not matched to a gene: 5. In the study's own analysis: Reference gene primer amplification yielded estimated nucleated cell counts. Here immunoSEQ multiplex PCR was the method, and the copy in TCRdb shows in-frame clones only, minus some. The V and J calls and clone size are taken from that table; D and trimming were inferred from the DNA. The repertoire has under 140,000 clones, about 90% of them found once; the top ten carry around 4.4%. The specimen sequenced was peripheral blood. The chain recombines TRBV28 with TRBJ2-7; 9 bases align to TRBD1. The receptor comes from a human donor in a cohort sampled during active COVID-19. The CDR3 reads CASSLWGGDRAYEQYF. The DNA for the CDR3 is TGTGCCAGCAGTTTATGGGGCGGGGACAGGGCCTACGAGCAGTACTTC.